This is a list of T cell receptor beta chains from one sample in a study of T cell responses to AZD1222 COVID-19 vaccine. Some clones are missing from TCRdb's copy, which holds only in-frame ones; the method was immunoSEQ multiplex PCR. The sample has 150,000 to 200,000 clones; approximately 90% are singletons. Material: peripheral blood, obtained on day 0 of AZD1222 vaccination. The receptors here all came from an adult in good health. Each CDR3 is given with its conserved first and last residue.

CDR3 protein,V gene
CASSLSYGSYGYTF,TRBV28
CASSVGSGYTF,TRBV9
CASTLIGGGQETQYF,TRBV6-5
CASSPDSNQPQHF,TRBV6-4
CASSLGQGNSPLHF,TRBV28
CASSQGDQPQHF,TRBV4-2
CASSPGTGRYEQYF,TRBV19
CASSDRAQQPQHF,TRBV5-1
CASSFGGTQPQHF,TRBV12-3/TRBV12-4
CASSPLPGQGREKLFF,TRBV4-1
CASSLSGGVQTQYF,TRBV28
CASSQNSDGEAFF,TRBV6-4
CASSYGTGLTNYGYTF,TRBV6-5
CASSGRTGAGGLYGYTF,TRBV9
CASSLSPGANYGYTF,TRBV27
CASSEALFIPSGQQFF,TRBV6-1
CASSHNRGNHGYTF,TRBV18